This T cell receptor (beta chain) was sequenced in a study of PD-1 and CTLA-4 blockade in melanoma (dated by TCRdb to the early 2020s). In the study overall: In patients with melanoma, the researchers looked at the effects of CTLA-4 blockade versus PD-1 blockade on the CD8 T cell response that was melanoma-reactive.

Library generation was performed with the immunoSEQ multiplex PCR assay. Held by TCRdb, this immuneACCESS table contains in-frame sequences only and omits some clones. Under half of the omission traces to an unresolved V gene where checked; the cause of the rest is unknown. Across this sample there are 20,000 to 25,000 clones, with roughly 88% seen only once. The ten biggest clones cover about 7.2% of the sample. Taken from the germline V gene (reference sequence), the CDR1 and CDR2 loops are GTSNPN and SVGIG. Including the terminal cysteine and phenylalanine, the CDR3 comprises 14 residues. Just the 42-base CDR3 DNA is kept, in frame starting at base 1. Trimming accounts for 3 bases at V and 1 base at J, while the number of junction bases matched to no gene is 3. As regards this clone: No antigen is known for it. No per-base quality is available; no much larger clone lies one base away.

The receptor was isolated from a human donor with melanoma. The chain is assembled from TRBV30 and TRBJ1-5, with TRBD1 identical over 7 junction bases. This specimen was CD8+ T cells from peripheral blood, taken before anti-PD-1 treatment. Read as DNA, the sequence is TGTGCCTGGAGCGCGGACAGGAGCAATCAGCCCCAGCATTTT. It translates to CAWSADRSNQPQHF.